This T cell receptor (beta chain) was retrieved from a study of CD4+ T cells in melanoma. Some clones are missing from TCRdb's copy, which holds only in-frame ones; the method was immunoSEQ multiplex PCR. Of 10,000 to 12,000 clones listed, less than 75% are singletons. Germline values: CDR1 GTSNPN, CDR2 SVGIG (reference sequence). V shed 3 bases and J shed 4 bases, with 12 bases lying between them. The CDR3 has 13 amino acids. The sample holds a few counts of this clone. No antigen is known for it. The study's findings and limits: A reported correlation linked neoantigen-specific CD4+ T cells to CD8+, macrophage and B cell function. Reportedly, melanoma neoantigen-specific CD4+ T cells showed varied differentiation states.

The rearrangement links TRBV30 to TRBJ1-1, with a tentative D call TRBD1 (5 bases). The source of this sequence is a human donor with melanoma. Sample: cells from a culture (not recorded whether cultured in vitro). The CDR3 loop is CAWRQSGGTEAFF. The CDR3 DNA reads as TGTGCCTGGAGGCAATCGGGGGGCACTGAAGCTTTCTTT.